The T cell receptor beta chain described here comes from a study of early T cells in non-severe SARS-CoV-2 infection. Broader study findings: Anti-spike CD8 responses were favored by VDJdb matching, which missed private and CD4 specificities.

Via MiXCR, TCRdb re-called the 5' RACE reads, giving one row per CDR3 protein. Seen here are tens of thousands of distinct CDR3 sequences, 16% observed once, and the top ten hold 5.1%. Per the germline V gene, CDR1 is SGHRS and CDR2 is YFSETQ. The CDR3 covers 15 residues. Germline trimming cut 2 bases from V and 4 bases from J; bases unmatched to any gene: 6. This clonotype was counted only a few times. Its matching antigen is unknown. The sample consisted of whole blood, taken at baseline. The sequence was obtained from an adult who was a healthcare worker with PCR-confirmed SARS-CoV-2 infection or an uninfected control (not recorded which). V usage is TRBV5-1 and J usage is TRBJ2-7; 10 positions match TRBD1. The CDR3: CASSLGDRGAYEQYF. The CDR3 DNA reads as TGCGCCAGCAGCTTAGGGGACAGGGGTGCGTACGAGCAGTACTTC.